The sequence of this T cell receptor beta chain was determined in a study of T-cell reconstitution after alpha-beta-depleted transplantation in children. Unique molecular identifiers were used to barcode this TCRbeta library. Via MiXCR, TCRdb re-called the PCR reads, giving one row per CDR3 protein. This table holds roughly 120,000 distinct CDR3 sequences, 10% found once. CDR3 length: 13 amino acids. Germline V gives CDR1 SGHKS, CDR2 YYEKEE (reference sequence). Trimming removed 2 bases at V and 8 bases at J, with 13 bases between. The source was PBMCs, collected before TCRalphabeta/CD19-depleted stem cell transplant. The source is a boy between 2 and 10 years old with acute lymphoblastic leukemia, due to receive a stem cell transplant. The chain recombines TRBV5-5 with TRBJ1-2; D might be TRBD1 (6 bases). CDR3 sequence: CASSLTGPGGYTF. Written as DNA, the CDR3 is TGTGCCAGCAGCTTAACAGGGCCGGGCGGCTACACCTTC.